This T cell receptor (beta chain) came from a study of T-cell reconstitution after alpha-beta-depleted transplantation in children. Trimming stripped 4 bases from V and 4 bases from J, with 13 bases between. The CDR3 is made up of 15 amino acids. Germline-derived CDR1 and CDR2 are SGHTA and FQGNSA. Unique molecular identifiers were used to barcode this TCRbeta library. TCRdb redid the calling of the PCR reads with MiXCR, one entry per CDR3 protein. This table has about 400,000 distinct CDR3 sequences, less than 15% appearing once. In its sample, this clonotype was seen many times. The rearrangement links TRBV7-2 to TRBJ2-2; tentatively, D is TRBD1 (5 bases). The source of this sequence is a human donor who donated a stem cell graft to a child with Fanconi anemia. The sample here was PBMCs, taken from the stem cell graft. This chain's CDR3 is CASSSSLGVTGELFF. The CDR3 bases are TGTGCCAGCAGCTCGTCCTTAGGGGTCACCGGGGAGCTGTTTTTT.